Shown below are 24 T cell receptor beta chains from a single sample sequenced in a study of response to subunit inactivated influenza vaccine. TCRdb re-called the RT-PCR reads with MiXCR, one entry per CDR3 protein. The repertoire holds around 520,000 distinct CDR3 sequences, with over 9.5% as singletons. Here the sequenced sample was PBMCs from blood, taken on the day of vaccination. The source is a man aged 50-60 years who received an inactivated influenza vaccine.

In its sample, this clonotype was seen once. The chain joins TRBV14 to TRBJ2-4, with 7 bases lining up with TRBD1. Germline V lookup: CDR1 SGHDN, CDR2 FVKESK. The CDR3 sequence is 13 residues long. V gave up 1 base and J gave up 13 bases; unmatched junction bases: 7. The CDR3, as DNA: TGTGCCAGCAGCCAAGTCGAGGGGGCCGGCCAGTACTTC. Encoded protein: CASSQVEGAGQYF.

The table lists this clonotype with many counts. The rearrangement uses TRBV29-1 and TRBJ2-1; D not certain. The V end was cut by 4 bases, the J end by 1 base, with 8 bases between. The CDR3 totals 13 residues. CDR1 SQVTM and CDR2 ANQGSEA come from the germline V gene. The CDR3 nucleotides are TGCAGCGTTGCGGCGCCATCCTACAATGAGCAGTTCTTC. Translation gives CSVAAPSYNEQFF.

CDR3 DNA sequence: TGTGCCAGCAGTTACTCTGGAGGTCTCGGTGAAAAACTGTTTTTT. It codes for CASSYSGGLGEKLFF. The chain has TRBV6-5 and TRBJ1-4; D is uncertain. The CDR3 has 15 residues. Between the trimmed V and J ends, which lost 0 bases and 7 bases, there was a span of 12 bases. Germline V gene sequence: CDR1 MNHEY, CDR2 SVGAGI.

This clonotype was counted ten times or more. The chain couples TRBV29-1 to TRBJ2-1, with D tentatively TRBD1 or TRBD2 (5 bases each). The CDR3 length is 14 residues. CDR1 is SQVTM, CDR2 ANQGSEA, per germline. Trimming removed 0 bases from V and 3 bases from J, with 9 bases in between. This CDR3 is CSVEDRDGYNEQFF. In DNA, the CDR3 is TGCAGCGTTGAAGATAGGGACGGCTACAATGAGCAGTTCTTC.

The chain couples TRBV20-1 to TRBJ2-5, with D possibly matching TRBD2 (5 bases). Germline-derived CDR1 and CDR2 are DFQATT and SNEGSKA (reference sequence). V dropped 4 bases and J dropped 9 bases, with 15 bases sitting between them. CDR3 length: 12 residues. CDR3 sequence: CSATTGSEAQYF. Written as DNA, the CDR3 is TGCAGTGCTACGACTGGGAGCGAGGCCCAGTACTTC.

This clonotype appeared a few times. The chain employs TRBV5-6 and TRBJ2-3, with 13 bases identical to TRBD2. Germline V gene sequence: CDR1 SGHDT, CDR2 YYEEEE. The CDR3 runs to 16 residues. The J segment lost 4 bases and the V segment lost 1 base, leaving 3 bases of the junction unmatched. CDR3 amino acids: CASSLRLAGGADTQYF. DNA of the CDR3: TGTGCCAGCAGCTTGAGACTAGCGGGGGGTGCAGATACGCAGTATTTT. Full variable domain (outside the CDR3, taken from reference TRBV5-6 and TRBJ2-3): DAGVTQSPTHLIKTRGQQVTLRCSPKSGHDTVSWYQQALGQGPQFIFQYYEEEERQRGNFPDRFSGHQFPNYSSELNVNALLLGDSALYLCASSLRLAGGADTQYFGPGTRLTVL.

The V gene is TRBV12-3 or TRBV12-4, the J gene TRBJ2-2, with D tentatively TRBD1 (6 bases). The CDR3 is made up of 13 amino acids. V lost 6 bases and J 6 bases, leaving 11 bases between the germline ends. The CDR3 reads CASSYRVPGELFF. The CDR3 nucleotides read TGTGCCAGCAGCTACAGGGTACCCGGGGAGCTGTTTTTT.

This clonotype was seen only a few times. The rearrangement uses TRBV7-8 and TRBJ1-2; D call uncertain. This CDR3 region has 14 residues. CDR1 and CDR2 from the germline V gene are SGHVS and FQNEAQ. Trimming shortened V by 1 base and J by 3 bases, and 9 bases separated the two germline ends. The CDR3 loop reads CASSLGPVDYGYTF. In nucleotides, the CDR3 is TGTGCCAGCAGCTTAGGCCCCGTCGACTATGGCTACACCTTC.

This clonotype was recorded a few times. The rearrangement links TRBV20-1 to TRBJ1-5, with TRBD1 matching 7 bases. The CDR3 is 15 amino acids. Unmatched junction bases numbered 11, after V lost 2 bases and J lost 7 bases. The germline CDR1 and CDR2 sequences are DFQATT and SNEGSKA (reference sequence). CDR3 in DNA: TGCAGTGCTAGAAAGACAGGGCTCGTAGAACAGCCCCAGCATTTT. Its protein product is CSARKTGLVEQPQHF.

This CDR3 reads CASSPGQGGATNEKLFF. DNA for the CDR3: TGTGCCAGCAGCCCCGGACAGGGTGGCGCAACTAATGAAAAACTGTTTTTT. The genes are TRBV6-1 and TRBJ1-4, with 8 bases identical to TRBD1. Germline V gene data show CDR1 as MNHNS and CDR2 as SASEGT. The CDR3 has 17 amino acids. J was trimmed by 0 bases and V by 6 bases; bases with no gene match: 9.

The table lists this clonotype with a few counts. The chain has TRBV9 and TRBJ2-5; tentatively, D is TRBD1 or TRBD2 (6 bases each). This CDR3 has 16 residues. V lost 4 bases to trimming and J lost 2 bases, with 18 bases between them. Germline lookup yields CDR1 SGDLS and CDR2 YYNGEE. CDR3 bases: TGTGCCAGCAGCCGTCTTACCGGGGGCAATCAAGAGACCCAGTACTTC. As protein: CASSRLTGGNQETQYF.

This clonotype turned up a few times. The chain combines TRBV12-3 or TRBV12-4 with TRBJ1-1; 9 bases are a match to TRBD1. Trimming at V came to 5 bases and at J to 5 bases, leaving 6 bases not matched to a gene. There are 14 residues in the CDR3. Here the CDR3 reads CASSLWTGETEAFF. DNA for the CDR3: TGTGCCAGCAGTCTATGGACAGGGGAAACTGAAGCTTTCTTT.

This clonotype was recorded many times. The gene calls are TRBV29-1 and TRBJ2-7; D unresolved. CDR1 is SQVTM and CDR2 is ANQGSEA in the germline V gene. V lost 1 base to trimming and J lost 10 bases, with 17 bases between them. This CDR3 spans 13 amino acids. CDR3 DNA sequence: TGCAGCGTTGAAGCATCGAGTAAAAGGCAACAGTACTTC. The encoded protein is CSVEASSKRQQYF.

The V gene is TRBV12-3 or TRBV12-4, the J gene TRBJ1-2; a weak D match, TRBD1 (5 bases). The CDR3 sequence is 17 residues long. V was pared by 5 bases and J by 0 bases, with 19 bases between. CDR3 in DNA: TGTGCCAGCAGTCCGGGGGTGGGGTGGTCCACTAACTATGGCTACACCTTC. Amino acids: CASSPGVGWSTNYGYTF.

This clonotype was recorded a few times. The gene calls are TRBV12-3 or TRBV12-4 and TRBJ1-5; D not certain. Between the trimmed V and J ends, which lost 5 bases and 2 bases, there was a span of 10 bases. CDR3 length: 14 residues. The CDR3 DNA is TGTGCCAGCAGTCCGCTTTGGGGCAATCAGCCCCAGCATTTT. This encodes CASSPLWGNQPQHF.

The table lists this clonotype with a few counts. V and J are TRBV29-1 and TRBJ2-5, with 7 bases aligning to TRBD1. There are 12 residues in the CDR3. Trimming at V came to 4 bases and at J to 3 bases, leaving 2 bases not matched to a gene. CDR1 is SQVTM and CDR2 is ANQGSEA in the germline V gene. CDR3 coding DNA: TGCAGCGTTGGACAGGGAAAAGAGACCCAGTACTTC. This encodes CSVGQGKETQYF.

This clonotype was found a few times. The chain combines TRBV10-3 with TRBJ2-7, with TRBD1 as a possible D gene (5 bases). Germline V lookup: CDR1 ENHRY, CDR2 SYGVKD. V shed 4 bases and J shed 2 bases, with 15 bases lying between them. The CDR3 has 15 amino acids. In DNA, the CDR3 is TGTGCCATCAGTGCCCCGGCCAGGGAAGCCTACGAGCAGTACTTC. It specifies CAISAPAREAYEQYF.

This clonotype has ten or more counts. The V call is TRBV7-2, the J call TRBJ2-1; 10 bases are shared with TRBD1. V lost 5 bases to trimming and J lost 6 bases; unmatched junction nucleotides: 1. Germline V gives CDR1 SGHTA, CDR2 FQGNSA. This CDR3 is 13 amino acids long. The CDR3 loop reads CASSRTGGNEQFF. CDR3 bases: TGTGCCAGCAGCCGGACAGGGGGCAATGAGCAGTTCTTC.

This clonotype was seen many times. The chain has TRBV3-1 and TRBJ2-7; 7 bases map to TRBD1. V lost 5 bases, J lost 2 bases, and 12 bases stayed unmatched. The CDR3 loop spans 16 amino acids. Germline V lookup: CDR1 LGHDT, CDR2 YNNKEL (reference sequence). CDR3 in DNA: TGTGCCAGCAGCTTCTTCGGGGACAGTATCACCTACGAGCAGTACTTC. It translates to CASSFFGDSITYEQYF.

The chain carries TRBV20-1 and TRBJ2-5, with TRBD2 as a possible D gene (5 bases). This CDR3 is built from 13 residues. The ends were cut back, 3 bases at V and 0 bases at J, with 8 bases in the middle. The germline CDR1 and CDR2 sequences are DFQATT and SNEGSKA (reference sequence). The CDR3: CSASLRDQETQYF. The CDR3 nucleotides are TGCAGTGCTAGCCTGCGGGACCAAGAGACCCAGTACTTC.

This clonotype came up a few times. This chain uses TRBV27 with TRBJ1-1; D not resolved. V shed 3 bases and J shed 8 bases, with 16 bases lying between them. The CDR3 extends over 14 amino acids. Per germline, CDR1 MNHEY and CDR2 SMNVEV (reference sequence). The CDR3 region is CASSFEGLSTEAFF. The CDR3 coding sequence is TGTGCCAGCAGTTTTGAGGGCTTATCTACCGAAGCTTTCTTT.

The V call is TRBV7-8, the J call TRBJ2-7; 13 bases line up with TRBD2. The J segment lost 6 bases and the V segment lost 2 bases, leaving 4 bases of the junction unmatched. The CDR3 is made up of 15 amino acids. In germline, CDR1 is SGHVS, CDR2 FQNEAQ. The CDR3 here is CASSLRLAGGGEQYF. The CDR3 DNA reads TGTGCCAGCAGCTTAAGACTAGCGGGAGGAGGCGAGCAGTACTTC. Full variable domain (rest looked up from reference TRBV7-8 and TRBJ2-7): GAGVSQSPRYKVAKRGQDVALRCDPISGHVSLFWYQQALGQGPEFLTYFQNEAQLDKSGLPSDRFFAERPEGSVSTLKIQRTQQEDSAVYLCASSLRLAGGGEQYFGPGTRLTVT.

V is TRBV7-9 and J is TRBJ2-1; no clear D gene. The germline CDR1 and CDR2 sequences are SEHNR and FQNEAQ (reference sequence). CDR3 size: 15 residues. Trimming shortened V by 4 bases and J by 3 bases, and 13 bases separated the two germline ends. DNA of the CDR3: TGTGCCAGCAGCTCAGCGAAACGAAACTACAATGAGCAGTTCTTC. Its translation: CASSSAKRNYNEQFF.

The table lists this clonotype with a few counts. The V and J genes are TRBV7-2 and TRBJ1-2; D ambiguous. CDR3 length: 15 residues. V was clipped by 5 bases and J by 1 base, with 14 bases between them. From germline, CDR1 is SGHTA and CDR2 FQGNSA. The chain's CDR3 is CASSPLNKNNYGYTF. The CDR3, as DNA: TGTGCCAGCAGCCCCTTAAACAAGAATAACTATGGCTACACCTTC. Drawing the rest from reference TRBV7-2 and TRBJ1-2, the complete variable domain is GAGVSQSPSNKVTEKGKDVELRCDPISGHTALYWYRQSLGQGLEFLIYFQGNSAPDKSGLPSDRFSAERTGGSVSTLTIQRTQQEDSAVYLCASSPLNKNNYGYTFGSGTRLTVV.